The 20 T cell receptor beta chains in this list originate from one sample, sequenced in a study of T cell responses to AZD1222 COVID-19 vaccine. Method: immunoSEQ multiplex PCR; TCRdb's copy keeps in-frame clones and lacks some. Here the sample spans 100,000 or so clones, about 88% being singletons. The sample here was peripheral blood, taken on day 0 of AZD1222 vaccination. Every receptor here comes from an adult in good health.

The CDR3 region is CAIRDPSSGNTIYF. The CDR3 DNA follows: TGTGCCATCAGGGACCCCAGCTCTGGAAACACCATATATTTT. The rearrangement joins TRBV10-3 to TRBJ1-3, with unresolved D. From germline, CDR1 is ENHRY and CDR2 SYGVKD. The CDR3 has 14 amino acids. Deletions cut 6 bases from V and 0 bases from J, with 9 bases between.

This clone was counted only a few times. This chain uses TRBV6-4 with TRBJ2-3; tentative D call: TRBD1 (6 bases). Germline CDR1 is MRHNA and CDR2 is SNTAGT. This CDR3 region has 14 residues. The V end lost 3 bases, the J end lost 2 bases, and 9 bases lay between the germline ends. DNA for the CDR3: TGTGCCAGCAGTGATAGGGGGAACACAGATACGCAGTATTTT. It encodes CASSDRGNTDTQYF.

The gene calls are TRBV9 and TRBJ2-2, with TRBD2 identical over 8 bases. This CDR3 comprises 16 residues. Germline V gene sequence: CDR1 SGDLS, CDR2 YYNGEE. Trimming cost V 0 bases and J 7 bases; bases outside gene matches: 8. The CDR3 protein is CASSVGQTSAGGELFF. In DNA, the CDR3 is TGTGCCAGCAGCGTAGGGCAGACTAGCGCTGGCGGGGAGCTGTTTTTT. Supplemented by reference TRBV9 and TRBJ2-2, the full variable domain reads DSGVTQTPKHLITATGQRVTLRCSPRSGDLSVYWYQQSLDQGLQFLIQYYNGEERAKGNILERFSAQQFPDLHSELNLSSLELGDSALYFCASSVGQTSAGGELFFGEGSRLTVL.

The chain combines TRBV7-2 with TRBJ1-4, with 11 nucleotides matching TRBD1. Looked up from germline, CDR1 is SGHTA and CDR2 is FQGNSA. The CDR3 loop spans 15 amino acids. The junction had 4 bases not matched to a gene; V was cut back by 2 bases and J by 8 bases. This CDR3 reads CASSLYGTGGEKLFF. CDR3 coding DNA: TGTGCCAGCAGCTTATACGGGACAGGGGGGGAAAAACTGTTTTTT.

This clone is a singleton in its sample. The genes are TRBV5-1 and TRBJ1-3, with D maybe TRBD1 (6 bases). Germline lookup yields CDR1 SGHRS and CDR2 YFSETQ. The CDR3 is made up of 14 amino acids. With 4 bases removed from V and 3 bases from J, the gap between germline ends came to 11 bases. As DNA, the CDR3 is TGCGCCAGCAGCCTATTGACAGGTGGAAACACCATATATTTT. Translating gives CASSLLTGGNTIYF.

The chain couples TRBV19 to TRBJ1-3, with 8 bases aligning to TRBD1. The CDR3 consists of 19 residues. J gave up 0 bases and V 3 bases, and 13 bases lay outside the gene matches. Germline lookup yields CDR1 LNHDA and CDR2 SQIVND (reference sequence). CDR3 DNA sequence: TGTGCCAGTAGTATCTTGACAGGGGCCTACTCCTTCTCTGGAAACACCATATATTTT. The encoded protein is CASSILTGAYSFSGNTIYF.

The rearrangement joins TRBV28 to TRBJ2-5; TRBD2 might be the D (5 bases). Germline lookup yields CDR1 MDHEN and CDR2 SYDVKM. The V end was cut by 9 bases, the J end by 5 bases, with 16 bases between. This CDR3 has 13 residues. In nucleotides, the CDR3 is TGTGCCAGTCGGCCCGGTGGGAGCGAGACCCAGTACTTC. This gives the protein CASRPGGSETQYF.

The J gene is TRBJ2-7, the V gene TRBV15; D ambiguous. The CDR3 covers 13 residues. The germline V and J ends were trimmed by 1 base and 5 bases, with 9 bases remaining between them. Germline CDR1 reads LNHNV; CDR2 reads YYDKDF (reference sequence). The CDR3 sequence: CATSRGFRDEQYF. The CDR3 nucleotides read TGTGCCACCAGCAGAGGTTTCCGGGACGAGCAGTACTTC.

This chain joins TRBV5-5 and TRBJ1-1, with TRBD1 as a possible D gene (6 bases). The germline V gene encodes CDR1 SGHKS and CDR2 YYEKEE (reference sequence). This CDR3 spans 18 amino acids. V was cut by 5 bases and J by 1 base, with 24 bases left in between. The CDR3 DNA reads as TGTGCCAGCAGGCCACCGAGCCTACAGGGACCCTCGAACACTGAAGCTTTCTTT. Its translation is CASRPPSLQGPSNTEAFF. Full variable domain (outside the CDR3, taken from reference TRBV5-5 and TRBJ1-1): DAGVTQSPTHLIKTRGQQVTLRCSPISGHKSVSWYQQVLGQGPQFIFQYYEKEERGRGNFPDRFSARQFPNYSSELNVNALLLGDSALYLCASRPPSLQGPSNTEAFFGQGTRLTVV.

CDR3 residues: CAWGDTSTSEQFF. The CDR3 DNA reads TGTGCCTGGGGGGACACGTCGACGTCTGAGCAGTTCTTC. The chain carries TRBV30 and TRBJ2-1, with D possibly TRBD1 on 6 matching bases. The V and J ends lost 5 bases and 9 bases respectively, with 17 bases between them. The CDR3 runs 13 residues. Germline V CDR1 and CDR2: GTSNPN, SVGIG (reference sequence).

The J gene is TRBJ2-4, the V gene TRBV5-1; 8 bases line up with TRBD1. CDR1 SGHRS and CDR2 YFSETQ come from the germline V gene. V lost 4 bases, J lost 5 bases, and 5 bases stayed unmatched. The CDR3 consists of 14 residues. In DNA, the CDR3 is TGCGCCAGCAGCCCCAGGGACAGGCAAAACATTCAGTACTTC. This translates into CASSPRDRQNIQYF. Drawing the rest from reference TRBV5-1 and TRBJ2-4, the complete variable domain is KAGVTQTPRYLIKTRGQQVTLSCSPISGHRSVSWYQQTPGQGLQFLFEYFSETQRNKGNFPGRFSGRQFSNSRSEMNVSTLELGDSALYLCASSPRDRQNIQYFGAGTRLSVL.

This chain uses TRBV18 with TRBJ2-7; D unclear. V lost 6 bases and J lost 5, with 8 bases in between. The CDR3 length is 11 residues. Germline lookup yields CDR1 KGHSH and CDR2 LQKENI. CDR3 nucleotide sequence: TGTGCCAGCTCGCTGGACCACGAGCAGTACTTC. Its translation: CASSLDHEQYF.

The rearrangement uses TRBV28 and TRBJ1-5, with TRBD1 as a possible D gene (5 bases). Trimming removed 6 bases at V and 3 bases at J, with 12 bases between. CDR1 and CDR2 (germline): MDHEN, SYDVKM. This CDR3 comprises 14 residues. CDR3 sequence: CASRYAGTNQPQHF. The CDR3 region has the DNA TGTGCCAGCAGGTATGCCGGGACCAATCAGCCCCAGCATTTT.

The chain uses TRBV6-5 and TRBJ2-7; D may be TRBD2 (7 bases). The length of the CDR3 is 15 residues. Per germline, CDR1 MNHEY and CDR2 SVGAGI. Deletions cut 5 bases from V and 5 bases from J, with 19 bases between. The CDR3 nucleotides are TGTGCCAGCAGTCGGGGGGCCAAAGGAATGGACGAGCAGTACTTC. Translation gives CASSRGAKGMDEQYF.

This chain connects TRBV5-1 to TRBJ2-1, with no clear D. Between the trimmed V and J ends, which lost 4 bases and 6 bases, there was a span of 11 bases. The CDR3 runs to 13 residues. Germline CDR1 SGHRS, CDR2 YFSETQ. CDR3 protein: CASSLGPGNEQFF. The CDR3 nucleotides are TGCGCCAGCAGCCTCGGACCTGGCAATGAGCAGTTCTTC.

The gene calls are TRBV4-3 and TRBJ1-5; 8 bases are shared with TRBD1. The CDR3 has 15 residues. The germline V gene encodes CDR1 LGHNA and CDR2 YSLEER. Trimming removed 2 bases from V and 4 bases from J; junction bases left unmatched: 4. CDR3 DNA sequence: TGCGCCAGCAGCCAACTCCAGGGGGCGAATCAGCCCCAGCATTTT. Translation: CASSQLQGANQPQHF.

In nucleotides, the CDR3 is TGTGCCAGCAGACCTCTAGCGGGGGGAGGGGTTGAGCAGTTCTTC. It codes for CASRPLAGGGVEQFF. The rearrangement uses TRBV5-4 and TRBJ2-1; 11 bases map to TRBD2. The CDR3 is made up of 15 amino acids. Germline trimming cut 5 bases from V and 9 bases from J; bases unmatched to any gene: 10. Germline assignment: CDR1 SGHNT and CDR2 YYREEE (reference sequence).

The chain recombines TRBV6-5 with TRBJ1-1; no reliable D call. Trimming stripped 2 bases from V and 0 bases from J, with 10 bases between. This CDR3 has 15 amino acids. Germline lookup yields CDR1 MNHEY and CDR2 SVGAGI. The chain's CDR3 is CASSYPAPMNTEAFF. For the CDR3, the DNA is TGTGCCAGCAGTTACCCGGCCCCTATGAACACTGAAGCTTTCTTT.

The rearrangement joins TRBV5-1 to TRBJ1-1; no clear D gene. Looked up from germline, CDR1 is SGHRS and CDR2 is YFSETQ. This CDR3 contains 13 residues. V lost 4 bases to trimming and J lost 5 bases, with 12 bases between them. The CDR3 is CASSPVGSTEAFF. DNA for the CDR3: TGCGCCAGCAGCCCTGTGGGATCAACTGAAGCTTTCTTT.

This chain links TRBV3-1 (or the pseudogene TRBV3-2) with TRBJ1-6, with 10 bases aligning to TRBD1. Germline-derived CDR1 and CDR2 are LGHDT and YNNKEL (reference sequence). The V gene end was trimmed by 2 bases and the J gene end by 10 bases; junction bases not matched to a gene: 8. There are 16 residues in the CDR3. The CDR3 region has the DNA TGTGCCAGCAGCCAAATGGCGGGACAGGGGACCTCACCCCTCCACTTT. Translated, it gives CASSQMAGQGTSPLHF.